Listed below are T cell receptor beta chains from one sample, sequenced in a study of a mutant IDH1 vaccine in newly diagnosed glioma. The table came from immunoSEQ multiplex PCR; TCRdb's copy has only in-frame clones and leaves some out. The table has some 60,000 clones, more than 90% seen once. The sequenced sample was PBMCs, obtained from a glioma patient treated with radiotherapy, temozolomide or both. Receptor source: a man in his fifties or sixties with glioma. Both conserved end residues are trimmed from each CDR3. The order of the fields is J gene, V gene, CDR3 protein.

j_call: TRBJ1-6; v_call: TRBV28; cdr3_aa: ASSSPGAGNSPLH
j_call: TRBJ2-7; v_call: TRBV13; cdr3_aa: ASSLGPRARGRSYEQY
j_call: TRBJ1-2; v_call: TRBV30; cdr3_aa: AWSVPLVRQVYT
j_call: TRBJ1-1; v_call: TRBV5-6; cdr3_aa: ASSIPGNTEAF
j_call: TRBJ2-1; v_call: TRBV18; cdr3_aa: ASSPTSGGKGEQF
j_call: TRBJ2-3; v_call: TRBV6-1; cdr3_aa: ASSESASGSYGSADTQY
j_call: TRBJ2-7; v_call: TRBV9; cdr3_aa: ASSSASGGAYEQY
j_call: TRBJ1-6; v_call: TRBV15; cdr3_aa: ATSRAGDSSPLH
j_call: TRBJ2-1; v_call: TRBV19; cdr3_aa: ASGYNEQF
j_call: TRBJ1-1; v_call: TRBV7-9; cdr3_aa: AIQEQNTEAF
j_call: TRBJ1-2; v_call: TRBV4-1; cdr3_aa: ASTGDNYGYT
j_call: TRBJ1-4; v_call: TRBV9; cdr3_aa: ASSVGAGGHKKLF
j_call: TRBJ2-5; v_call: TRBV28; cdr3_aa: ASSFPGGLQETQY
j_call: TRBJ1-4; v_call: TRBV28; cdr3_aa: ASSRDRGEKLF
j_call: TRBJ2-7; v_call: TRBV9; cdr3_aa: ASSVDSGRSEQY
j_call: TRBJ2-3; v_call: TRBV2; cdr3_aa: ASRAAEGTDTQY
j_call: TRBJ2-5; v_call: TRBV5-1; cdr3_aa: ASSPRQGQGSETQY
j_call: TRBJ2-3; v_call: TRBV19; cdr3_aa: ASRVSGDTQY
j_call: TRBJ2-1; v_call: TRBV9; cdr3_aa: ASSKGQGAYNEQF
j_call: TRBJ1-5; v_call: TRBV10-1; cdr3_aa: ASSVGFGQPQH
j_call: TRBJ2-7; v_call: TRBV5-4; cdr3_aa: ASSLGQGYYEQY
j_call: TRBJ1-5; v_call: TRBV19; cdr3_aa: ASAGDSNQPQH
j_call: TRBJ1-1; v_call: TRBV6-6; cdr3_aa: ASRPGSSEAF
j_call: TRBJ2-2; v_call: TRBV4-2; cdr3_aa: ASSQIILVNTGELF
j_call: TRBJ2-1; v_call: TRBV7-3; cdr3_aa: ASSLDGLAVLGNEQF
j_call: TRBJ2-3; v_call: TRBV9; cdr3_aa: ASSVEPNTDTQY
j_call: TRBJ1-2; v_call: TRBV6-5; cdr3_aa: ASSPYRGSGYGYT
j_call: TRBJ1-5; v_call: TRBV30; cdr3_aa: AWSIQGGQPQH
j_call: TRBJ2-7; v_call: TRBV19; cdr3_aa: ASSGTGANYEQY
j_call: TRBJ1-5; v_call: TRBV7-9; cdr3_aa: ASSRDSSNQPQH
j_call: TRBJ1-1; v_call: TRBV25-1; cdr3_aa: ASSPVGTGTEAF
j_call: TRBJ1-3; v_call: TRBV5-1; cdr3_aa: ASSLGSAGLGNTIY
j_call: TRBJ1-2; v_call: TRBV5-6; cdr3_aa: ASSREQGAGGYT
j_call: TRBJ2-1; v_call: TRBV5-4; cdr3_aa: ASSLVGGGAGGEQF
j_call: TRBJ2-5; v_call: TRBV7-9; cdr3_aa: ASSPTGEETQY
j_call: TRBJ1-2; v_call: TRBV19; cdr3_aa: ASLTPPGRTNYGYT
j_call: TRBJ2-7; v_call: TRBV6-1; cdr3_aa: ASSPAGANDEQY
j_call: TRBJ2-7; v_call: TRBV27; cdr3_aa: ASSLKSGRAGY
j_call: TRBJ2-5; v_call: TRBV7-9; cdr3_aa: ASELARARDVGQETQY
j_call: TRBJ2-1; v_call: TRBV6-5; cdr3_aa: ASRPDRSLYNEQF
j_call: TRBJ2-3; v_call: TRBV6-1; cdr3_aa: ASTRGTSSTDTQY